The rows below give T cell receptor beta chains drawn from one sample of a study of cytomegalovirus exposure and HLA in healthy donors. TCRdb keeps only in-frame clones here, not all; method: immunoSEQ multiplex PCR. The table includes about 140,000 clones, approximately 80% detected once. The sample taken for sequencing was PBMCs. The receptors shown here come from a man aged 40-49 years in good health and CMV-seropositive. Both conserved end residues are part of each CDR3. A D gene is named only where the DNA matches it firmly. Clone size is given for some rows only: seen once, a few or many times, or a class if the clone is expanded.

.	TRBV6-5	TRBJ2-1	.	CASSDATVGEQFF	TGTGCCAGCAGTGATGCGACGGTGGGCGAGCAGTTCTTC
TRBD1	TRBV7-3	TRBJ1-1	.	CASSLTGATEAFF	TGTGCCAGCAGCCTGACAGGGGCAACTGAAGCTTTCTTT
.	TRBV6-1	TRBJ2-3	.	CASSEVDYRGTDTQYF	TGTGCCAGCAGTGAAGTGGACTACCGAGGCACAGATACGCAGTATTTT
.	TRBV4-1	TRBJ1-2	.	CASSPDRNYGYTF	TGCGCCAGCAGTCCGGACAGAAACTATGGCTACACCTTC
.	TRBV27	TRBJ2-1	.	CASSINRSPFNEQFF	TGTGCCAGCAGCATCAATAGGAGTCCCTTTAATGAGCAGTTCTTC
.	TRBV6-6	TRBJ2-5	.	CASSLSSAEETQYF	TGTGCCAGCAGTCTTTCTAGCGCTGAAGAGACCCAGTACTTC
.	TRBV11-3	TRBJ1-6	.	CASSTAELSYNSPLHF	TGTGCCAGCAGCACCGCGGAACTCTCCTATAATTCACCCCTCCACTTT
TRBD1	TRBV11-2	TRBJ2-5	.	CASSLGQGTQETQYF	TGTGCCAGCAGCTTAGGACAGGGGACTCAAGAGACCCAGTACTTC
TRBD1	TRBV7-2	TRBJ1-3	.	CASSLVTGVSGNTIYF	TGTGCCAGCAGCTTAGTTACAGGGGTCTCTGGAAACACCATATATTTT
.	TRBV15	TRBJ2-3	.	CATERGGATDTQYF	TGTGCCACCGAGCGCGGCGGGGCTACAGATACGCAGTATTTT
.	TRBV30	TRBJ2-7	.	CAWTGLYEQYF	TGTGCCTGGACAGGGTTGTACGAGCAGTACTTC
.	TRBV9	TRBJ1-2	.	CASSVAAVPGGGYGYTF	TGTGCCAGCAGCGTAGCGGCCGTACCGGGGGGCGGCTATGGCTACACCTTC
.	TRBV7-9	TRBJ2-1	.	CSSSEGGLSYNEQFF	TGTTCCAGCAGCGAGGGGGGGCTATCCTACAATGAGCAGTTCTTC
.	TRBV12-5	TRBJ1-4	.	CASGLRGGDDEKLFF	TGTGCTAGTGGTCTACGGGGGGGAGATGATGAAAAACTGTTTTTT
.	TRBV11-2	TRBJ1-2	.	CASSLDRGSNYGYTF	TGTGCCAGCAGCTTAGATCGGGGTTCTAACTATGGCTACACCTTC
.	TRBV5-4	TRBJ2-7	once	CASSRGGGSTRKQYF	TGTGCCAGCAGCAGGGGTGGGGGGTCGACTCGAAAACAGTACTTC
TRBD1	TRBV2	TRBJ2-7	.	CASSGPGQGTKQYF	TGTGCCAGCAGCGGTCCTGGACAGGGGACGAAGCAGTACTTC
TRBD1	TRBV27	TRBJ1-6	.	CASSSWDRGHSPLHF	TGTGCCAGCAGTTCTTGGGACAGGGGGCATTCACCCCTCCACTTT
TRBD2	TRBV12-5	TRBJ2-5	.	CASGTGLAETQYF	TGTGCTAGTGGGACCGGACTAGCAGAGACCCAGTACTTC
TRBD1	TRBV30	TRBJ2-1	.	CAWSGGQGMEQFF	TGTGCCTGGAGTGGGGGACAGGGGATGGAGCAGTTCTTC
TRBD2	TRBV27	TRBJ2-3	.	CASSLWKTSGRAKPSTDTQYF	TGTGCCAGCAGTTTATGGAAGACTAGCGGGAGGGCCAAACCGAGCACAGATACGCAGTATTTT
.	TRBV5-1	TRBJ2-7	.	CASSLRQRPPREQYF	TGCGCCAGCAGCCTAAGACAGAGACCTCCTCGCGAGCAGTACTTC
.	TRBV10-3	TRBJ1-2	.	CATEKDRSSFNYGYTF	TGTGCCACTGAAAAGGACAGAAGTTCCTTTAACTATGGCTACACCTTC
TRBD2	TRBV5-4	TRBJ2-3	.	CASSLMVAGGNTDTQYF	TGTGCCAGCAGCTTGATGGTAGCGGGGGGGAACACAGATACGCAGTATTTT
.	TRBV29-1	TRBJ2-1	.	CSVEFYTNEQFF	TGCAGCGTTGAGTTTTACACCAATGAGCAGTTCTTC
TRBD1	TRBV25-1	TRBJ1-2	.	CASSDLSGGGYGYTF	TGTGCCAGCAGTGATCTCTCAGGGGGCGGATACGGCTACACCTTC
.	TRBV2	TRBJ1-5	.	CASSGGLNQPQHF	TGTGCCAGCAGCGGGGGACTCAATCAGCCCCAGCATTTT
.	TRBV9	TRBJ2-7	.	CASSAGVGEQYF	TGTGCCAGCAGCGCAGGGGTGGGGGAGCAGTACTTC
.	TRBV30	TRBJ1-2	.	CAWRTPGVMYGYTF	TGTGCCTGGAGAACCCCAGGGGTTATGTATGGCTACACCTTC
.	TRBV9	TRBJ2-7	.	CASSVGSSPYEQYF	TGTGCCAGCAGCGTCGGGAGTTCCCCCTACGAGCAGTACTTC
TRBD2	TRBV5-1	TRBJ2-2	.	CASSLYGGDTGELFF	TGCGCCAGCAGCTTGTACGGGGGGGACACCGGGGAGCTGTTTTTT
TRBD1	TRBV7-6	TRBJ1-4	.	CASSLGQGGKLFF	TGTGCCAGCAGCTTAGGACAGGGCGGAAAACTGTTTTTT
.	TRBV19	TRBJ2-6	.	CASSMDRYLSGANVLTF	TGTGCCAGTAGTATGGACAGATACCTCTCTGGGGCCAACGTCCTGACTTTC
TRBD1	TRBV12-5	TRBJ2-7	.	CASGLNAGQGAHEQYF	TGTGCTAGTGGTTTGAATGCGGGACAGGGGGCCCACGAGCAGTACTTC
TRBD1	TRBV9	TRBJ1-1	.	CASSVDRGTEAFF	TGTGCCAGCAGCGTGGACAGGGGAACTGAAGCTTTCTTT
TRBD1	TRBV7-9	TRBJ1-4	.	CASSPDRGTNEKLFF	TGTGCCAGCAGCCCTGACAGGGGGACTAATGAAAAACTGTTTTTT
.	TRBV18	TRBJ2-3	.	CASSPPATDTQYF	TGTGCCAGCTCACCACCGGCCACAGATACGCAGTATTTT
.	TRBV4-3	TRBJ1-2	.	CASSQDRGSGYGYTF	TGCGCCAGCAGCCAAGATCGCGGGTCGGGCTATGGCTACACCTTC
.	TRBV23-1	TRBJ2-7	once	CASSQFFVDEQYF	TGCGCCAGCAGTCAATTCTTCGTCGACGAGCAGTACTTC
.	TRBV11-3	TRBJ2-1	.	CASSPNNEQFF	TGTGCCAGCAGCCCTAACAATGAGCAGTTCTTC
TRBD1	TRBV6-1	TRBJ2-7	.	CASSEFRGRYNEQYF	TGTGCCAGCAGTGAATTTAGGGGGCGTTATAACGAGCAGTACTTC
.	TRBV5-6	TRBJ2-7	.	CASRKQGGTDEQYF	TGTGCCAGCAGGAAACAGGGGGGGACGGACGAGCAGTACTTC
TRBD2	TRBV19	TRBJ2-1	.	CASSRAGGSYNEQFF	TGTGCCAGTAGTAGAGCGGGGGGTTCCTACAATGAGCAGTTCTTC